The 2 T cell receptor beta chains below all came from one sample that was sequenced in a study of blood T cell repertoires in COVID-19 (dated by TCRdb to about 2020). The library relied on the immunoSEQ multiplex PCR assay. This immuneACCESS table, as held by TCRdb, lists in-frame sequences with V and J called but not all clones. Of the missing ones, under half trace to an unresolved V gene in checked studies; the others have no known cause. The table for this sample lists over 130,000 clones; roughly 80% of them were counted only once. The ten top clones hold roughly 9% of the sample. The material sequenced was peripheral blood. The source is a woman aged 50 to 60 with active or convalescent COVID-19.

The genes are TRBV27 and TRBJ1-1; D uncertain. The CDR3 is made up of 13 amino acids. Trimming shortened V by 5 bases and J by 5 bases, and 12 bases separated the two germline ends. Looked up from germline, CDR1 is MNHEY and CDR2 is SMNVEV (reference sequence). This CDR3 reads CASSPNYGTEAFF. The CDR3 region has the DNA TGTGCCAGCAGTCCTAATTATGGTACTGAAGCTTTCTTT.

CDR3 nucleotides: TGTGCCAGCTCGACAGGCAATCAGCCCCAGCATTTT. Translated: CASSTGNQPQHF. The gene calls are TRBV18 and TRBJ1-5, with a tentative D call TRBD1 (5 bases). The CDR3 extends over 12 amino acids. Trimming took off 6 bases at V and 2 bases at J, with 5 bases between the two ends. Germline CDR1 is KGHSH and CDR2 is LQKENI.